Below are 6 T cell receptor beta chains sequenced from a single sample in a study of T cell repertoires in cytomegalovirus infection. MiXCR was run by TCRdb on the reads, yielding one entry per CDR3 protein. The sample shows hundreds of thousands of distinct CDR3 sequences, 33% of them seen only once. These receptors' antigens are unknown. This specimen consisted of cultured PBMCs, obtained from culture after CMV antigen stimulation. All receptors derive from a human donor in good health (CMV status not recorded). Some clones in this sample may be carry-over from other donors' samples.

The chain uses TRBV12-3 or TRBV12-4 and TRBJ1-1; TRBD1 might be the D (5 bases). Trimming left V 4 bases short and J 11 bases short, with 23 bases between. The CDR3 has 15 residues. CDR3 region: CASSSPQATTLGAFF. The DNA of the CDR3 is TGTGCCAGCAGTTCTCCACAGGCTACAACCTTGGGGGCTTTCTTT.

This clonotype has more than one count but fewer than ten. CDR3 coding DNA: TGTGCCAGCAGCTTAGTCGGGAGGGCCTACGAGCAGTACTTC. Its translation: CASSLVGRAYEQYF. The chain couples TRBV7-2 to TRBJ2-7; 8 bases match TRBD2. Germline-derived CDR1 and CDR2 are SGHTA and FQGNSA. The ends lost 1 base at V and 2 bases at J; junction bases unmatched: 1. The CDR3 has 14 amino acids.

The gene calls are TRBV7-2 and TRBJ2-1; a weak D match, TRBD1 (5 bases). The CDR3 runs to 14 residues. Germline V gene sequence: CDR1 SGHTA, CDR2 FQGNSA. V was cut by 2 bases and J by 8 bases, with 13 bases left in between. This chain's CDR3 is CASSLIGIGDEQFF. The DNA of the CDR3 is TGTGCCAGCAGCTTAATAGGGATAGGGGATGAGCAGTTCTTC. Drawing the rest from reference TRBV7-2 and TRBJ2-1, the complete variable domain is GAGVSQSPSNKVTEKGKDVELRCDPISGHTALYWYRQSLGQGLEFLIYFQGNSAPDKSGLPSDRFSAERTGGSVSTLTIQRTQQEDSAVYLCASSLIGIGDEQFFGPGTRLTVL.

This clonotype was recorded many times. The chain couples TRBV7-8 to TRBJ1-6; 8 bases align to TRBD1. CDR3 length: 15 residues. CDR1 and CDR2 from the germline V gene are SGHVS and FQNEAQ. V lost 5 bases and J lost 7; bases outside the gene matches: 7. The CDR3 loop is CASSLGQGRNSPLHF. DNA of the CDR3: TGTGCCAGCAGCCTCGGACAGGGACGGAATTCACCCCTCCACTTT.

V usage is TRBV20-1 and J usage is TRBJ2-1, with 7 nucleotides matching TRBD2. The germline gives CDR1 DFQATT, CDR2 SNEGSKA (reference sequence). This CDR3 is 18 amino acids long. The ends lost 2 bases at V and 4 bases at J; junction bases unmatched: 17. In DNA form, the CDR3 reads TGCAGTGCTAGACGGCCTCTCAAAGCGGGGTCATTTTACAATGAGCAGTTCTTC. This translates into CSARRPLKAGSFYNEQFF.

The gene calls are TRBV11-2 and TRBJ2-4, with D perhaps matching TRBD1 (5 bases). This CDR3 has 14 amino acids. Germline V gene lookup returns CDR1 SGHAT and CDR2 FQNNGV. Trimming removed 3 bases at V and 6 bases at J, with 12 bases between. The DNA for the CDR3 is TGTGCCAGCAGCTTTATGGGGCAGGGAAACATTCAGTACTTC. It specifies CASSFMGQGNIQYF.